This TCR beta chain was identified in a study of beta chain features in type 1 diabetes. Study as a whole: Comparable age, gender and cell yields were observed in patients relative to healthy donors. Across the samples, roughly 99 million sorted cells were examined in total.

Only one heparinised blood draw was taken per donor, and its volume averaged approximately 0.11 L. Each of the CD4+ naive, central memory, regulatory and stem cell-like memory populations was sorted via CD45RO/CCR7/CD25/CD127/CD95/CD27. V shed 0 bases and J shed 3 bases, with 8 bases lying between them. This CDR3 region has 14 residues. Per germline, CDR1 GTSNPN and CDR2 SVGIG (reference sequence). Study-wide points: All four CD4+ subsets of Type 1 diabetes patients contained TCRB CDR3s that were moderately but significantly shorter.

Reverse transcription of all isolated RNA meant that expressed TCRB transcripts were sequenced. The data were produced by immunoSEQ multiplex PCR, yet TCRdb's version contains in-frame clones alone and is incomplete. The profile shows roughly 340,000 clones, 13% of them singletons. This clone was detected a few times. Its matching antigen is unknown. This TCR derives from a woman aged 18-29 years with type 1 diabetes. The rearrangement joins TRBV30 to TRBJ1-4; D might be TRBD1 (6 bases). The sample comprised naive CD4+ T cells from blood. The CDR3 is CAWSVTGPNEKLFF. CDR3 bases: TGTGCCTGGAGTGTAACAGGGCCTAATGAAAAACTGTTTTTT. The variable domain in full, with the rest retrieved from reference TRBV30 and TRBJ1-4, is SQTIHQWPATLVQPVGSPLSLECTVEGTSNPNLYWYRQAAGRGLQLLFYSVGIGQISSEVPQNLSASRPQDRQFILSSKKLLLSDSGFYLCAWSVTGPNEKLFFGSGTQLSVL.